These T cell receptor beta chains were read from a single sample in a study of T cell changes during pregnancy in multiple sclerosis. Produced via immunoSEQ multiplex PCR; TCRdb's table is partial and in-frame only. The table records approximately 100,000 clones, around nine tenths of them present only once. Here the sequenced sample was peripheral blood, taken in the second trimester of pregnancy. All receptors derive from a female donor with multiple sclerosis, enrolled in a pregnancy study. The CDR3 runs from the conserved cysteine through the conserved F or W. The D gene is left open where the match is weak. Size values are once, few and many counts, or a class for expanded clones, and some rows have none.

d_gene	v_gene	abundance	j_gene	CDR3aa	CDR3nt
NA	TRBV30	NA	TRBJ1-2	CAWTKGVAYGYTF	TGTGCCTGGACCAAGGGGGTCGCCTATGGCTACACCTTC
TRBD1	TRBV5-4	NA	TRBJ1-3	CASSFGTGRNTIYF	TGTGCCAGCAGCTTCGGGACAGGGCGAAACACCATATATTTT
TRBD1	TRBV5-4	NA	TRBJ2-7	CASSSRPGQGPSYEQYF	TGTGCCAGCAGCTCCCGACCGGGACAGGGTCCCTCCTACGAGCAGTACTTC
TRBD2	TRBV7-3	NA	TRBJ2-1	CASSLLGSGNYNEQFF	TGTGCCAGCAGCTTACTGGGTAGCGGGAACTACAATGAGCAGTTCTTC
NA	TRBV19	NA	TRBJ2-7	CASSIRRGDIISYEQYF	TGTGCCAGTAGTATCCGACGTGGGGACATTATCTCCTACGAGCAGTACTTC
TRBD1	TRBV6-6	NA	TRBJ1-6	CASTLTGDSYNSPLHF	TGTGCCAGCACCCTCACAGGGGACTCCTATAATTCACCCCTCCACTTT
NA	TRBV28	NA	TRBJ2-2	CASRSLDSPTGELFF	TGTGCCAGCCGCTCCCTGGACAGCCCCACCGGGGAGCTGTTTTTT
NA	TRBV6-5	NA	TRBJ2-3	CASSSPGHPTDTQYF	TGTGCCAGCAGTTCTCCGGGACATCCCACAGATACGCAGTATTTT
TRBD2	TRBV11-2	NA	TRBJ2-7	CASSLEGLADEQYF	TGTGCCAGCAGCTTAGAGGGACTAGCCGACGAGCAGTACTTC
TRBD1	TRBV7-9	once	TRBJ2-3	CASSSGDRGLVADTQYF	TGTGCCAGCAGTTCAGGGGACAGGGGATTAGTGGCAGATACGCAGTATTTT
NA	TRBV10-2	NA	TRBJ2-2	CASSELYTGELFF	TGCGCCAGCAGTGAGCTGTACACCGGGGAGCTGTTTTTT
NA	TRBV5-3	NA	TRBJ1-5	CAPVRENQPQHF	TGTGCCCCCGTGCGGGAAAATCAGCCCCAGCATTTT
TRBD1	TRBV5-6	NA	TRBJ1-2	CASSYTGTGNYGYTF	TGTGCCAGCAGCTATACCGGGACAGGGAACTATGGCTACACCTTC
NA	TRBV6-5	NA	TRBJ2-7	CASSYSDGYEQYF	TGTGCCAGCAGTTATTCCGACGGGTACGAGCAGTACTTC
NA	TRBV11-2	NA	TRBJ1-2	CASSSDGYTF	TGTGCCAGCAGCTCTGATGGCTACACCTTC
NA	TRBV20-1	NA	TRBJ2-1	CSAGGANEQFF	TGCAGTGCTGGAGGGGCCAATGAGCAGTTCTTC
NA	TRBV7-2	NA	TRBJ2-7	CASSLALTHPEQYF	TGTGCCAGCAGCTTAGCGCTAACCCACCCCGAGCAGTACTTC
NA	TRBV19	once	TRBJ1-2	CASRSPRGNYGYTF	TGTGCCAGTAGGTCGCCCAGGGGAAACTATGGCTACACCTTC
NA	TRBV18	few	TRBJ2-1	CASQRVRGNEQFF	TGTGCCAGCCAGAGAGTCCGGGGGAATGAGCAGTTCTTC
TRBD1	TRBV6-5	NA	TRBJ2-5	CASNTRDREETQYF	TGTGCCAGCAACACCCGGGACAGGGAAGAGACCCAGTACTTC
TRBD1	TRBV6-1	NA	TRBJ2-7	CASSGQGYEQYF	TGTGCCAGCAGTGGACAGGGGTACGAGCAGTACTTC
NA	TRBV4-2	few	TRBJ2-6	CASSQESGTGANVLTF	TGTGCCAGCAGCCAAGAATCCGGGACTGGGGCCAACGTCCTGACTTTC
TRBD1	TRBV28	NA	TRBJ2-2	CASSFFGQGSGELFF	TGTGCCAGCAGTTTTTTTGGACAGGGTTCGGGGGAGCTGTTTTTT
TRBD1	TRBV6-1	NA	TRBJ1-2	CASSHGQDGYTF	TGTGCCAGCAGTCACGGACAGGATGGCTACACCTTC
TRBD1	TRBV5-1	NA	TRBJ2-6	CASSLRQGDSGANVLTF	TGCGCCAGCAGCTTGCGACAGGGCGACTCTGGGGCCAACGTCCTGACTTTC
TRBD2	TRBV19	NA	TRBJ2-1	CASRGGLAGGPTYNEQFF	TGTGCCAGTAGGGGGGGACTAGCGGGAGGGCCGACCTACAATGAGCAGTTCTTC
NA	TRBV27	NA	TRBJ1-2	CASSFLRVQGLNYGYTF	TGTGCCAGCAGTTTCCTCCGGGTGCAGGGCCTTAACTATGGCTACACCTTC
NA	TRBV30	once	TRBJ2-1	CAWSSDRDEQFF	TGTGCCTGGAGTTCCGACCGGGATGAGCAGTTCTTC
NA	TRBV7-2	once	TRBJ1-6	CASAQDRANSPLHF	TGTGCCAGCGCCCAGGACAGAGCTAATTCACCCCTCCACTTT
TRBD1	TRBV6-5	NA	TRBJ1-1	CASRVDRGGNTEAFF	TGTGCCAGCAGAGTCGACAGGGGAGGAAACACTGAAGCTTTCTTT
NA	TRBV5-4	NA	TRBJ1-1	CASSLDPVGDTEAFF	TGTGCCAGCAGCTTGGATCCGGTTGGAGACACTGAAGCTTTCTTT
TRBD1	TRBV6-5	NA	TRBJ1-1	CAVRGTGGTEAFF	TGTGCCGTCCGGGGGACAGGGGGTACTGAAGCTTTCTTT
NA	TRBV28	NA	TRBJ2-3	CASSLGPRHTQYF	TGTGCCAGCAGTTTAGGGCCCCGGCATACGCAGTATTTT
TRBD1	TRBV11-2	NA	TRBJ1-5	CASSDGDRVGQPQHF	TGTGCCAGCAGCGATGGGGACAGGGTCGGTCAGCCCCAGCATTTT
NA	TRBV5-8	NA	TRBJ1-3	CASSSRQSLLPGNTIYF	TGTGCCAGCAGCTCACGACAGAGCCTCCTCCCTGGAAACACCATATATTTT
NA	TRBV4-1	NA	TRBJ1-2	CASSQVQGSGYGYTF	TGCGCCAGCAGCCAAGTCCAGGGGTCTGGCTATGGCTACACCTTC
TRBD1	TRBV19	once	TRBJ1-1	CASRESGTVNTEAFF	TGTGCCAGTAGGGAGTCTGGGACAGTGAACACTGAAGCTTTCTTT
NA	TRBV2	NA	TRBJ1-1	CASKGQTNTEAFF	TGTGCCAGCAAAGGACAGACGAACACTGAAGCTTTCTTT
NA	TRBV5-4	NA	TRBJ1-1	CASSLNPAGTEAFF	TGTGCCAGCAGCTTGAACCCGGCGGGGACTGAAGCTTTCTTT
NA	TRBV5-1	once	TRBJ1-3	CASSISSSGNTIYF	TGCGCCAGCAGCATAAGTAGCTCTGGAAACACCATATATTTT
NA	TRBV9	NA	TRBJ1-1	CASSVGQGTEAFF	TGTGCCAGCAGCGTAGGTCAGGGAACTGAAGCTTTCTTT
TRBD2	TRBV19	NA	TRBJ2-3	CAISLGRGNTQYF	TGTGCCATCAGCCTCGGGAGGGGCAATACGCAGTATTTT
NA	TRBV7-8	NA	TRBJ2-1	CASSLTRGNEQFF	TGTGCCAGCAGCTTAACCAGGGGAAATGAGCAGTTCTTC
NA	TRBV18	NA	TRBJ1-3	CASSSDRSSGNTIYF	TGTGCCAGCTCATCCGACAGGAGCTCTGGAAACACCATATATTTT
NA	TRBV7-2	few	TRBJ1-6	CASSLDWRNSPLHF	TGTGCCAGCAGCTTAGACTGGCGGAATTCACCCCTCCACTTT
NA	TRBV6-5	NA	TRBJ2-7	CASSLASNSYEQYF	TGTGCCAGCAGTTTGGCCTCAAACTCCTACGAGCAGTACTTC